This TCR beta chain was sequenced in a study of blood T cell repertoires in COVID-19. About the research overall: Spain, Italy and the United States supplied samples that represented acute and convalescent COVID-19. The cDNA or gDNA used as material had been derived from T cells, B-cell-depleted T cells, or PBMCs.

In the authors' workflow: For nucleated cells, counts were estimated from reference gene primer amplification. Clones were read by immunoSEQ multiplex PCR, and TCRdb kept only the in-frame ones, dropping some. The V and J calls and clone size were taken over from that table, and D and trimming were inferred from the DNA. The table records roughly 50,000 clones, around 80% of them present only once. Trimming took 5 bases from V and 3 from J; bases not matched to a gene: 7. There are 15 residues in the CDR3. The germline CDR1 and CDR2 sequences are SGHAT and FQDESV (reference sequence). The V gene is TRBV11-1, the J gene TRBJ2-3; TRBD1 matches 8 bases. The clonotype originates from a man in his fifties with acute or convalescent COVID-19. The sequenced material came from peripheral blood. The CDR3 region is CASSPRGQGTDTQYF. CDR3 in DNA: TGTGCCAGCAGCCCGCGAGGACAGGGAACAGATACGCAGTATTTT.